One and the same sample provided the 32 T cell receptor beta chains below, sequenced in a study of blood T cells in healthy people across ages. Using a J-beta primer mix together with a sample-barcoded 5' primer, a second PCR was run for about 6 to 12 cycles. Each CDR3 protein gets one entry after TCRdb re-called the 5' RACE reads with MiXCR. The table lists some 1,500,000 distinct CDR3 sequences, 40% to 45% of them singletons. The sample taken for sequencing was blood. All receptors come from a woman between 18 and 29 years old in good health.

The gene calls are TRBV4-1 and TRBJ1-6; no definite D call. Germline V CDR1 and CDR2: MGHRA, YSYEKL. V was pared by 1 base and J by 7 bases, with 17 bases between. The CDR3 length is 17 residues. In DNA, the CDR3 is TGCGCCAGCAGCCAAGCCGGCCTGCTCCCGGGGAATTCACCCCTCCACTTT. Its translation: CASSQAGLLPGNSPLHF.

The chain is built from TRBV7-2 and TRBJ2-5, with 8 bases matching TRBD2. V trimming: 3 bases; J trimming: 3 bases; junction bases outside the gene matches: 6. Germline V CDR1 and CDR2: SGHTA, FQGNSA. The CDR3 loop spans 15 amino acids. In DNA form, the CDR3 reads TGTGCCAGCAGCTTCCAACTAGCGGAGGAAGAGACCCAGTACTTC. It yields the protein CASSFQLAEEETQYF.

With respect to this clonotype: The junction differs from germline at one of its ends, possibly a read error. J is TRBJ2-4 and V is TRBV4-3; 7 bases match TRBD1. This CDR3 has 19 amino acids. CDR1 LGHNA and CDR2 YSLEER come from the germline V gene. CDR3 amino acids: CASSQVPGPGQGVANIQCF. Written as DNA, the CDR3 is TGCGCCAGCAGCCAAGTTCCCGGCCCGGGGCAGGGGGTAGCAAACATTCAGTGCTTC.

This clonotype was counted a few times. V is TRBV7-9 and J is TRBJ2-1; TRBD2 aligns across 10 bases. J was trimmed by 3 bases and V by 3 bases; bases with no gene match: 8. The CDR3 has 17 amino acids. CDR1 is SEHNR and CDR2 is FQNEAQ in the germline V gene (reference sequence). CDR3 loop: CASSFPRTSGNYNEQFF. CDR3 nucleotides: TGTGCCAGCAGCTTCCCTAGGACTAGCGGAAACTACAATGAGCAGTTCTTC.

Turning to this clonotype: The junction departs from the called germline gene at one end, perhaps through a read error. V gene TRBV7-2 combines with J gene TRBJ2-3, with 10 bases matching TRBD2. This CDR3 has 16 amino acids. Germline values: CDR1 SGHTA, CDR2 FQGNSA. The CDR3 sequence is CASSPPSSGGWYTRYF. The CDR3 DNA follows: TGTGCCAGCAGCCCACCGTCTAGCGGGGGTTGGTATACGCGGTATTTT.

The sample holds a few counts of this clonotype. The V and J genes are TRBV2 and TRBJ2-1; D perhaps matches TRBD1 (5 bases). The CDR3 totals 14 residues. The V end was cut by 6 bases, the J end by 8 bases, with 17 bases between. Germline CDR1 is SNHLY and CDR2 is FYNNEI. CDR3 sequence reads: CASRKGQGIDEQFF. The CDR3 DNA reads as TGTGCCAGCAGGAAAGGGCAGGGCATCGATGAGCAGTTCTTC.

This clonotype was picked up many times. For the CDR3, the DNA is TGCAGCGTTGACGGCCGCTCCACAGATACGCAGTATTTT. This codes for CSVDGRSTDTQYF. The chain carries TRBV29-1 and TRBJ2-3; D is unclear. The CDR3 sequence is 13 residues long. Germline CDR1 reads SQVTM; CDR2 reads ANQGSEA. V was trimmed by 3 bases and J by 2 bases, leaving 9 bases between them.

With respect to this clonotype: This sequence may be a read error, since a much larger clone differs from it by one base. This sequence joins TRBV29-1 and TRBJ2-7, with TRBD1 as a possible D gene (6 bases). This CDR3 spans 14 amino acids. The germline gives CDR1 SQVTM, CDR2 ANQGSEA. The DNA of the CDR3 is TGCAGCGTCGGCTACACAGGGTTTCTTGAGGAGCGGTACTTC. It yields the protein CSVGYTGFLEERYF.

This clonotype turned up a few times. CDR3 sequence: CASSQVGRAIYGYTF. The DNA of the CDR3 is TGCGCCAGCAGCCAAGTAGGACGTGCCATTTATGGCTACACCTTC. The rearrangement links TRBV4-1 to TRBJ1-2; D call uncertain. With 1 base removed from V and 5 bases from J, the gap between germline ends came to 14 bases. The CDR3 consists of 15 residues. Per the germline V gene, CDR1 is MGHRA and CDR2 is YSYEKL.

This chain uses TRBV28 with TRBJ2-5; D perhaps matches TRBD2 (5 bases). The J call is doubtful: the DNA matches TRBJ2-7 better. Germline V gene sequence: CDR1 MDHEN, CDR2 SYDVKM. The CDR3 is 15 amino acids. The chain's CDR3 is CASSSLGVRACEQYF. The CDR3 region has the DNA TGTGCCAGCAGTTCTTTGGGCGTGAGGGCGTGCGAGCAGTACTTC.

The chain has TRBV12-3 or TRBV12-4 and TRBJ1-2, with a weak D call TRBD1 (5 bases). The CDR3 is made up of 14 amino acids. With 6 bases removed from V and 4 bases from J, the gap between germline ends came to 15 bases. In DNA, the CDR3 is TGTGCCAGCAGCCCATTCCGGGGCGGCTATGGCTACACCTTC. Its protein is CASSPFRGGYGYTF.

This clonotype was counted only a few times. V usage is TRBV5-1 and J usage is TRBJ2-3; D is unresolved. The CDR3 contains 15 residues. Germline V gives CDR1 SGHRS, CDR2 YFSETQ. Deletions cut 7 bases from V and 3 bases from J, with 18 bases between. CDR3 nucleotides: TGCGCCAGCTCTTTGACCCCCTTAGGGACAGATACGCAGTATTTT. Its translation is CASSLTPLGTDTQYF.

This clonotype has at least ten counts. The genes are TRBV9 and TRBJ2-5; D remains ambiguous. The CDR3 runs 13 residues. Between the trimmed V and J ends, which lost 2 bases and 0 bases, there was a span of 5 bases. Germline loops: CDR1 SGDLS, CDR2 YYNGEE. CDR3 sequence: CASSVSDQETQYF. CDR3 nucleotide sequence: TGTGCCAGCAGCGTGAGCGACCAAGAGACCCAGTACTTC.

This clonotype was seen a few times. The rearrangement links TRBV29-1 to TRBJ1-2; 7 bases are a match to TRBD1. V lost 6 bases to trimming and J lost 12 bases; unmatched junction nucleotides: 19. Germline V gives CDR1 SQVTM, CDR2 ANQGSEA. CDR3 length equals 14 residues. The CDR3 here is CSVDPRGTAAGDTF. The CDR3, as DNA: TGCAGCGTAGACCCCAGGGGGACAGCCGCAGGTGACACCTTC.

This chain connects TRBV25-1 to TRBJ1-2; D is possibly TRBD1 (6 bases). This CDR3 is 15 amino acids long. CDR1 is MGHDK and CDR2 is SYGVNS in the germline V gene. The V and J ends lost 2 bases and 8 bases respectively, with 18 bases between them. The CDR3 sequence: CASSEDMGARTGYTF. The CDR3 bases are TGTGCCAGCAGTGAAGATATGGGGGCGAGGACGGGCTACACCTTC.

This clonotype was detected only a few times. The chain carries TRBV20-1 and TRBJ2-3; D possibly corresponds to TRBD2 (5 bases). V lost 0 bases and J 2 bases, leaving 15 bases between the germline ends. Germline V gene sequence: CDR1 DFQATT, CDR2 SNEGSKA (reference sequence). CDR3 length: 16 amino acids. The CDR3 nucleotides are TGCAGTGCTAGAGATAGGAGGCGGGCTCTCACAGATACGCAGTATTTT. Protein product: CSARDRRRALTDTQYF.

This clonotype has only a few counts. The chain couples TRBV6-5 to TRBJ1-2, with D maybe TRBD1 (5 bases). This CDR3 spans 15 amino acids. V lost 0 bases, J lost 2 bases, and 10 bases lay in between. The V gene's germline CDR1 is MNHEY and CDR2 SVGAGI. The CDR3 DNA follows: TGTGCCAGCAGTTACTCCTACACAGGAAACTATGGCTACACCTTC. Protein product: CASSYSYTGNYGYTF.

This clonotype was recorded a few times. The chain carries TRBV4-2 and TRBJ2-7, with 7 bases fitting TRBD1. V trimming: 4 bases; J trimming: 1 base; junction bases outside the gene matches: 7. This CDR3 comprises 15 residues. Germline lookup yields CDR1 LGHNA and CDR2 YNFKEQ. The CDR3 DNA is TGTGCCAGCAGCCGTCAGGACAGGAGATCCTACGAGCAGTACTTC. This codes for CASSRQDRRSYEQYF.

On this clonotype: A clone one base away is much larger, so this may be a read error. The genes are TRBV28 and TRBJ2-7, with 7 bases identical to TRBD2. Germline V CDR1 and CDR2: MDHEN, SYDVKM. The CDR3 loop spans 15 amino acids. CDR3 amino acids: CAGSLGSGWGYEQYF. The CDR3 region has the DNA TGTGCCGGCAGTCTAGGTAGCGGGTGGGGGTACGAGCAGTACTTC.

The rearrangement links TRBV27 to TRBJ1-2; 11 bases align to TRBD1. The CDR3 has 14 amino acids. In germline, CDR1 is MNHEY, CDR2 SMNVEV (reference sequence). V trimming: 5 bases; J trimming: 7 bases; junction bases outside the gene matches: 6. CDR3 sequence (DNA): TGTGCCAGCAGTCCAGGACAGGGGGCTTTTGGCTACACCTTC. It specifies CASSPGQGAFGYTF.

The V call is TRBV7-8, the J call TRBJ1-5; possible D gene TRBD1, 6 bases. This CDR3 has 17 residues. The V gene's germline CDR1 is SGHVS and CDR2 FQNEAQ. Trimming pared 2 bases from V and 6 bases from J, leaving 20 bases between. CDR3 residues: CASSLSAREQGGQPQHF. The CDR3 DNA reads TGTGCCAGCAGCTTATCAGCAAGGGAACAGGGAGGTCAGCCCCAGCATTTT.

The chain recombines TRBV7-9 with TRBJ2-5; a possible D gene is TRBD2 (6 bases). The CDR3 loop spans 15 amino acids. V lost 5 bases to trimming and J lost 1 base, with 14 bases between them. Per germline, CDR1 SEHNR and CDR2 FQNEAQ (reference sequence). CDR3 in DNA: TGTGCCAGCAGCGCCGGTTTGGGACTCCAAGAGACCCAGTACTTC. Amino acids: CASSAGLGLQETQYF.

The chain employs TRBV20-1 and TRBJ1-6; D is unclear. Germline V CDR1 and CDR2: DFQATT, SNEGSKA (reference sequence). The CDR3 runs 15 residues. The V and J ends lost 0 bases and 6 bases respectively, with 12 bases between them. The CDR3 loop is CSARDRGGGNSPLHF. In DNA, the CDR3 is TGCAGTGCTAGAGATCGGGGAGGTGGTAATTCACCCCTCCACTTT.

The chain carries TRBV6-1 and TRBJ2-3, with TRBD2 identical over 10 bases. The junction had 11 bases not matched to a gene; V was cut back by 2 bases and J by 0 bases. Germline V gives CDR1 MNHNS, CDR2 SASEGT. CDR3 size: 19 residues. CDR3 bases: TGTGCCAGCAGTGAACGCTGGACTAGCGGCGAGATTAGCACAGATACGCAGTATTTT. Translated: CASSERWTSGEISTDTQYF.

J is TRBJ2-7 and V is TRBV29-1; D is unclear. V lost 3 bases and J 3 bases, leaving 21 bases between the germline ends. The CDR3 has 16 residues. Germline CDR1 and CDR2: SQVTM and ANQGSEA. DNA of the CDR3: TGCAGCGTTGAGGGTGGGCAGATGGCCGGGCTCTACGAGCAGTACTTC. Translation gives CSVEGGQMAGLYEQYF.

The chain carries TRBV6-2 or TRBV6-3 and TRBJ1-5, with TRBD1 as a possible D gene (6 bases). Germline loops: CDR1 MNHEY, CDR2 SVGEGT. The CDR3 covers 14 residues. V was trimmed by 2 bases and J by 6 bases, leaving 11 bases between them. CDR3 nucleotide sequence: TGTGCCAGCAGTTACGATCAGGGGATTCAGCCCCAGCATTTT. Translating gives CASSYDQGIQPQHF.

The chain uses TRBV7-2 and TRBJ1-1; D ambiguous. The CDR3 covers 15 residues. CDR1 and CDR2 (germline): SGHTA, FQGNSA. V dropped 0 bases and J dropped 7 bases, with 15 bases sitting between them. Written as DNA, the CDR3 is TGTGCCAGCAGCTTAGCGTACCCGGGAGTAAATGAAGCTTTCTTT. Its protein is CASSLAYPGVNEAFF.

J is TRBJ2-1 and V is TRBV7-9; tentative D call: TRBD2 (6 bases). The CDR3 has 12 amino acids. The germline CDR1 and CDR2 sequences are SEHNR and FQNEAQ (reference sequence). V was trimmed by 4 bases and J by 11 bases, leaving 12 bases between them. The CDR3 is CASSSDYQKQFF. CDR3 nucleotide sequence: TGTGCCAGCAGCTCGGACTACCAAAAGCAGTTCTTC.

V and J are TRBV4-1 and TRBJ2-3; D gene uncertain. CDR3 length: 16 residues. V lost 2 bases, J lost 8 bases, and 20 bases lay in between. Per germline, CDR1 MGHRA and CDR2 YSYEKL. This CDR3 is CASSQNDQPGPSTQYF. The CDR3 DNA is TGCGCCAGCAGCCAAAACGATCAACCGGGCCCTTCTACGCAGTATTTT.

This clonotype came up a few times. The chain couples TRBV6-6 to TRBJ2-3; D is undetermined. V lost 2 bases, J lost 5 bases, and 11 bases lay in between. The germline CDR1 and CDR2 sequences are MNHNY and SVGAGI (reference sequence). CDR3 length equals 14 residues. CDR3 loop: CASSYGSGEDTQYF. CDR3 bases: TGTGCCAGCAGTTACGGGTCGGGCGAAGATACGCAGTATTTT.

This clonotype has a handful of counts. V gene TRBV12-3 or TRBV12-4 combines with J gene TRBJ2-7, with a possible D match to TRBD1 (6 bases). The CDR3 totals 14 residues. V gave up 5 bases and J gave up 5 bases, with 16 bases separating them. The CDR3 spells CASSPQDWTDEQYF. The DNA of the CDR3 is TGTGCCAGCAGTCCCCAGGATTGGACAGACGAGCAGTACTTC.

The J gene is TRBJ2-5, the V gene TRBV4-1; D uncertain. V lost 2 bases and J 8 bases, leaving 6 bases between the germline ends. CDR1 is MGHRA and CDR2 is YSYEKL in the germline V gene. This CDR3 has 11 amino acids. CDR3 region: CASSQTGTQYF. The DNA of the CDR3 is TGCGCCAGCAGCCAAACCGGTACCCAGTACTTC.